Presented here are 17 T cell receptor beta chains from one specimen sequenced in a study of glioma-infiltrating T cells after dendritic cell vaccination. The table came from immunoSEQ multiplex PCR; TCRdb's copy has only in-frame clones and leaves some out. The repertoire holds 100,000 or so clones, with about nine tenths as singletons. The sample consisted of blood, taken before dendritic cell vaccination. These receptors originate from a human donor with glioblastoma.

Concerning this clone: Different DNA sequences within this sample yield the same CDR3. The chain combines TRBV7-2 with TRBJ2-7; the match to TRBD1 covers 11 bases. Germline V gene lookup returns CDR1 SGHTA and CDR2 FQGNSA. There are 14 residues in the CDR3. Losses at the gene ends were 5 bases for V and 3 bases for J; bases not matched to a gene: 3. In DNA, the CDR3 is TGTGCCAGCAGCCCGGACAGGGGGCGCTACGAGCAGTACTTC. It specifies CASSPDRGRYEQYF.

This rearrangement joins TRBV4-2 to TRBJ2-1, with 14 bases that match TRBD2. Germline V gives CDR1 LGHNA, CDR2 YNFKEQ. This CDR3 has 17 amino acids. Trimming removed 3 bases from V and 7 bases from J; junction bases left unmatched: 8. The CDR3 DNA sequence: TGTGCCAGCAGCCAGAACTTCAGGACTAGCGGGGGGAATGAGCAGTTCTTC. Encoded protein: CASSQNFRTSGGNEQFF.

The chain couples TRBV11-2 to TRBJ1-2, with TRBD1 matching over 8 bases. The J segment lost 7 bases and the V segment lost 7 bases, leaving 11 bases of the junction unmatched. This CDR3 has 14 amino acids. Germline-derived CDR1 and CDR2 are SGHAT and FQNNGV. The CDR3 is CASTQPRTGSGYTF. DNA of the CDR3: TGTGCCAGCACTCAACCTAGGACAGGGTCTGGCTACACCTTC.

This clone was detected once. The chain joins TRBV11-2 to TRBJ1-1, with TRBD1 matching 9 bases. V lost 5 bases, J lost 3 bases, and 10 bases stayed unmatched. This CDR3 spans 16 amino acids. Germline CDR1 reads SGHAT; CDR2 reads FQNNGV. CDR3 in DNA: TGTGCCAGCAGCCCCTACAGGGGGCGGGGGGACACTGAAGCTTTCTTT. This translates into CASSPYRGRGDTEAFF.

In regard to this clone: Other nucleotide sequences in the sample specify the same CDR3. The V and J genes are TRBV29-1 and TRBJ2-3; TRBD2 agrees at 8 bases. The CDR3 runs to 15 residues. The germline V gene has CDR1 SQVTM and CDR2 ANQGSEA. Losses at the gene ends were 2 bases for V and 3 bases for J; bases not matched to a gene: 7. CDR3 coding DNA: TGCAGCGTTGAACGGGGGGGGCTGGGGACAGATACGCAGTATTTT. It specifies CSVERGGLGTDTQYF.

The chain links TRBV4-2 to TRBJ2-1, with TRBD2 matching 10 bases. The CDR3 consists of 16 residues. The J segment lost 6 bases and the V segment lost 0 bases, leaving 5 bases of the junction unmatched. Germline CDR1 reads LGHNA; CDR2 reads YNFKEQ. CDR3: CASSQDQREGRNEQFF. The CDR3 nucleotides read TGTGCCAGCAGCCAAGATCAGCGGGAGGGTCGCAATGAGCAGTTCTTC.

The chain is built from TRBV7-6 and TRBJ1-6; 9 nucleotides match TRBD1. The CDR3 covers 18 residues. After removal of 2 bases from V and 7 bases from J, the junction contained 12 bases not matched to a gene. Germline V gene data show CDR1 as SGHVS and CDR2 as FNYEAQ. The CDR3 DNA is TGTGCCAGCAGCTTAAGTATTGGGGACAGGGAATTCAATTCACCCCTCCACTTT. Encoded protein: CASSLSIGDREFNSPLHF. Full variable domain (outside the CDR3, taken from reference TRBV7-6 and TRBJ1-6): GAGVSQSPRYKVTKRGQDVALRCDPISGHVSLYWYRQALGQGPEFLTYFNYEAQQDKSGLPNDRFSAERPEGSISTLTIQRTEQRDSAMYRCASSLSIGDREFNSPLHFGNGTRLTVT.

The rearrangement joins TRBV9 to TRBJ1-1; D ambiguous. The length of the CDR3 is 15 residues. V gave up 0 bases and J gave up 1 base, with 10 bases separating them. Looked up from germline, CDR1 is SGDLS and CDR2 is YYNGEE. The CDR3 loop reads CASSVGPGKNTEAFF. The CDR3 coding sequence is TGTGCCAGCAGCGTAGGACCAGGCAAGAACACTGAAGCTTTCTTT. The entire variable domain, with the rest obtained from reference TRBV9 and TRBJ1-1, is as follows: DSGVTQTPKHLITATGQRVTLRCSPRSGDLSVYWYQQSLDQGLQFLIQYYNGEERAKGNILERFSAQQFPDLHSELNLSSLELGDSALYFCASSVGPGKNTEAFFGQGTRLTVV.

The chain links TRBV5-4 to TRBJ1-4; D is perhaps TRBD1 (5 bases). This CDR3 has 16 amino acids. The V end was cut by 0 bases, the J end by 0 bases, with 9 bases between. Germline assignment: CDR1 SGHNT and CDR2 YYREEE (reference sequence). The CDR3 loop reads CASSLGGRATNEKLFF. The CDR3 nucleotides read TGTGCCAGCAGCTTGGGGGGGAGGGCAACTAATGAAAAACTGTTTTTT.

The rearrangement joins TRBV7-8 to TRBJ1-5; D is ambiguous. V was trimmed by 2 bases and J by 0 bases, leaving 20 bases between them. This CDR3 has 19 residues. Per germline, CDR1 SGHVS and CDR2 FQNEAQ. The CDR3 region is CASSLWRALSANSNQPQHF. For the CDR3, the DNA is TGTGCCAGCAGCTTATGGCGGGCTCTTTCGGCGAATAGCAATCAGCCCCAGCATTTT.

This clone is a singleton in its sample. This chain uses TRBV9 with TRBJ2-3, with 7 positions matching TRBD2. The trim removed 4 bases at V and 1 base at J, leaving 6 bases unmatched. Germline V gives CDR1 SGDLS, CDR2 YYNGEE. The CDR3 runs to 15 residues. The CDR3 spells CASSPGTTGTDTQYF. CDR3 coding DNA: TGTGCCAGCAGCCCAGGGACTACTGGCACAGATACGCAGTATTTT.

This chain connects TRBV2 to TRBJ2-7; 9 bases fit TRBD1. CDR3 length: 14 residues. Trimming cost V 6 bases and J 5 bases; bases outside gene matches: 8. Germline V CDR1 and CDR2: SNHLY, FYNNEI. CDR3 region: CASSDIGTGNEQYF. Written as DNA, the CDR3 is TGTGCCAGCAGCGATATAGGGACAGGGAACGAGCAGTACTTC.

The chain has TRBV4-1 and TRBJ1-1; 8 positions agree with TRBD1. Per the germline V gene, CDR1 is MGHRA and CDR2 is YSYEKL. The V segment lost 4 bases and the J segment 7 bases; nucleotides outside the gene matches: 8. The CDR3 runs 14 residues. This CDR3 is CASSPRQGMGEAFF. The CDR3 DNA sequence: TGCGCCAGCAGCCCTAGACAGGGGATGGGTGAAGCTTTCTTT.

The chain recombines TRBV7-9 with TRBJ1-2; tentatively, D is TRBD1 (5 bases). The CDR3 consists of 17 residues. V was pared by 5 bases and J by 8 bases, with 27 bases between. Germline V gene sequence: CDR1 SEHNR, CDR2 FQNEAQ (reference sequence). CDR3 amino acids: CASSPPSNRWLGEGYTF. CDR3 nucleotides: TGTGCCAGCAGCCCGCCCTCTAACAGGTGGTTAGGTGAGGGCTACACCTTC.

The chain is built from TRBV2 and TRBJ2-2; no firm D call. Germline V gives CDR1 SNHLY, CDR2 FYNNEI. The CDR3 runs 14 residues. The V gene lost 4 bases and the J gene lost 0 bases, with 6 bases spanning the gap. As DNA, the CDR3 is TGTGCCAGCAGTGTGTTCTCGAACACCGGGGAGCTGTTTTTT. Residues: CASSVFSNTGELFF.

The chain uses TRBV5-6 and TRBJ1-2; D is possibly TRBD1 (5 bases). This CDR3 has 14 residues. The V end lost 1 base, the J end lost 6 bases, and 13 bases lay between the germline ends. Per the germline V gene, CDR1 is SGHDT and CDR2 is YYEEEE. For the CDR3, the DNA is TGTGCCAGCAGCTTGTATGGGGCCTTAGATGGCTACACCTTC. Translated, it gives CASSLYGALDGYTF. The full variable domain, rest sourced from reference TRBV5-6 and TRBJ1-2, is DAGVTQSPTHLIKTRGQQVTLRCSPKSGHDTVSWYQQALGQGPQFIFQYYEEEERQRGNFPDRFSGHQFPNYSSELNVNALLLGDSALYLCASSLYGALDGYTFGSGTRLTVV.

The chain carries TRBV7-9 and TRBJ1-2; D remains unclear. Germline CDR1 and CDR2: SEHNR and FQNEAQ (reference sequence). The V gene lost 5 bases and the J gene lost 6 bases, with 19 bases spanning the gap. The CDR3 is 15 amino acids. This CDR3 is CASSPPDEGSHGYTF. CDR3 nucleotide sequence: TGTGCCAGCAGCCCCCCGGACGAGGGATCTCATGGCTACACCTTC.